The clone carrying this TCR beta chain was counted between two and nine times. Its antigen is not known. One entry per CDR3 protein results from TCRdb running MiXCR on the 5' RACE reads. In the table there are a few hundred thousand distinct CDR3 sequences, under 30% of which are singletons. This sample was included in a study of identical twins' blood T cells. This CDR3 has 13 residues. Germline loops: CDR1 DFQATT, CDR2 SNEGSKA (reference sequence). Trimming left V 0 bases short and J 3 bases short, with 9 bases between. Study observations and caveats: Abundant TCRbeta CDR3s overlapped more between twins than with unrelated donors. Twin similarity might stem from environmental factors, not only genetics. Shared CDR3 clonotype counts tracked mainly the product of cloneset sizes.

This clonotype was sampled from a woman between 18 and 55 years old in good health. The chain is built from TRBV20-1 and TRBJ2-7, with D hard to call. The sequencing input was PBMCs. The CDR3, as DNA: TGCAGTGCTAGAGATCATCGAAGCTACGAGCAGTACTTC. This gives the protein CSARDHRSYEQYF.